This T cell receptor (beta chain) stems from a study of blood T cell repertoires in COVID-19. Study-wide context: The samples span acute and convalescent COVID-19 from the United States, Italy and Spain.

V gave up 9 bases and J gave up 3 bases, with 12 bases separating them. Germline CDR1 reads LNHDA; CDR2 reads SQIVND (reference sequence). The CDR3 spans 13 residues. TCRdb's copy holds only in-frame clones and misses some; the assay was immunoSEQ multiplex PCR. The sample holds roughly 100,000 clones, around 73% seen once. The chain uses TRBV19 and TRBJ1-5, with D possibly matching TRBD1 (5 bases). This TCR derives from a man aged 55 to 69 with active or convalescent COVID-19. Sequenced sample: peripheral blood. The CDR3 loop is CASGDSNNQPQHF. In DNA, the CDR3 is TGTGCCAGCGGTGACAGCAACAATCAGCCCCAGCATTTT.